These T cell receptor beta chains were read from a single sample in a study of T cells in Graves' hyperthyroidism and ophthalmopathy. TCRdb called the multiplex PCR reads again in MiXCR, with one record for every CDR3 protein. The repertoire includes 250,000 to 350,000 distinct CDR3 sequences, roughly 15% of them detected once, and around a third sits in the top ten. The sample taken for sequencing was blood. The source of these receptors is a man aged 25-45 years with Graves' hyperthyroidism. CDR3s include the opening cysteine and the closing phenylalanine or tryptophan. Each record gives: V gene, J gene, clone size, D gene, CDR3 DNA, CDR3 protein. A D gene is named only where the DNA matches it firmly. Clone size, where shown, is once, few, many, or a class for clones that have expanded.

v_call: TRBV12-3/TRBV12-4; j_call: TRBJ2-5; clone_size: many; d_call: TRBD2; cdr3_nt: TGTGCCAGCAGCCCCGGGGGGGAAGGAGAAGAGACCCAGTACTTC; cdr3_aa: CASSPGGEGEETQYF
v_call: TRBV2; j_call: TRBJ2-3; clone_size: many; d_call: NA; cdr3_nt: TGTGCCAGCAGTGATAGGGCAGGGGGCACAGATACGCAGTATTTT; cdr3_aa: CASSDRAGGTDTQYF
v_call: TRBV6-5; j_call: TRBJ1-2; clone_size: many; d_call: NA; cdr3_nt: TGTGCCAGCAGTTACTCGACCCAACACATAGGGGAGGGCTACACCTTC; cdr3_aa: CASSYSTQHIGEGYTF
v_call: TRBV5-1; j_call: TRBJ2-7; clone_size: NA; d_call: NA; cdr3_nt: TGCGCCAGCAGCTTGGTTACAGGGACCTCCTACGAGCCGTACTTC; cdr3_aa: CASSLVTGTSYEPYF
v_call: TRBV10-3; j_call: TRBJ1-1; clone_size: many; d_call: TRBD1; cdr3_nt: TGTGCCATCAGGGGGCAGGGGGCCTGGGCTTTCTTT; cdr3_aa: CAIRGQGAWAFF
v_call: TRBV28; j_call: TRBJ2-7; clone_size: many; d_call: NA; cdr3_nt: TGTGCCAGCAACCCGATTTCAGGCTCCGAGCAGTACTTC; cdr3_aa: CASNPISGSEQYF
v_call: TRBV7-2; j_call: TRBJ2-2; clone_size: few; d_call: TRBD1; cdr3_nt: TGTGCCAGCAGCGCTCTAAGTAGGGGGCCCCTATCGAACACCGGGGAGCTGTTTTTT; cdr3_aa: CASSALSRGPLSNTGELFF
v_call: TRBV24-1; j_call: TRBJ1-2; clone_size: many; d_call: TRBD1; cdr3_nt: TGTGCCACCAGTGATCAGCAGGGACAGGGCAGACCCTATGGCTACACCTTC; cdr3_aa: CATSDQQGQGRPYGYTF
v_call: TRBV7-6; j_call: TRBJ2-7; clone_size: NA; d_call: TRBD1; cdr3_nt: TGTGCCAGCACCCGGACAGGGGCCTTCCACGAGCAGTACTTC; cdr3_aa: CASTRTGAFHEQYF
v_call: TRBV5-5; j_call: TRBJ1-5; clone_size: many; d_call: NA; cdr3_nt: TGTGCCAGCAGCTCCGAGGGGGTAGGCAATCAGCCCCAGCATTTT; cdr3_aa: CASSSEGVGNQPQHF
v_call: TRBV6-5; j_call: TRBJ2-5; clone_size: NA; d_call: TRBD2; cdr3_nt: TGTGCCAGCAGTTACTTCGGGGCTAGCGGAAAAGAGACCCAGTACTTC; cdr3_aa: CASSYFGASGKETQYF
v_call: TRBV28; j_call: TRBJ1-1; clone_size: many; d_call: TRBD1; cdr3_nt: TGTGCCAGCAGTACCCGGGGAGGGGGCGTGGGTGAAGCTTTCTTT; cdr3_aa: CASSTRGGGVGEAFF
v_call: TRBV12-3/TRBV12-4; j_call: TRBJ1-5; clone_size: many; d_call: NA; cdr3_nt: TGTGCCAGCAGAGGCGGTAACAGTAGACATCAGCCCCAGCATTTT; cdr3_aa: CASRGGNSRHQPQHF
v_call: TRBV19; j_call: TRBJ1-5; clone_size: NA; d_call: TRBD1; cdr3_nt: TGTGCCAGCCACGACAGGGAAAGAGATCAGCCCCAGCATTTT; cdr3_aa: CASHDRERDQPQHF
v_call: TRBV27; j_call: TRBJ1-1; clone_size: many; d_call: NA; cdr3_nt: TGTGCCTCCCGACAGGTCGGCACTGAAGCTTTCTTT; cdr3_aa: CASRQVGTEAFF
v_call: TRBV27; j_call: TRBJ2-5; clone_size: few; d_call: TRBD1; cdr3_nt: TGTGCCAGCAGTTTCTCTCTTCCGGGACAGGGACCTCCCGAGACCCAGTACTTC; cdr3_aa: CASSFSLPGQGPPETQYF
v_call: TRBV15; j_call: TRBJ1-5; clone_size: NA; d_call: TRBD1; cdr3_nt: TGTGCCACCAGCAGGGGGGACAGGGCGACCAATCAGCCCCAGCATTTT; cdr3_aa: CATSRGDRATNQPQHF
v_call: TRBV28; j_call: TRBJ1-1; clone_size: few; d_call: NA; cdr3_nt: TGTGCCAGCAGTCCGGGACCGGGGGACGAAGCTTTCTTT; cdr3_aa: CASSPGPGDEAFF
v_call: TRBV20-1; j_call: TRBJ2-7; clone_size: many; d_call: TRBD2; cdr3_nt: TGCAGTGCTAGTTACTTGGGGACTATATACGAGCAGTACTTC; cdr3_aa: CSASYLGTIYEQYF
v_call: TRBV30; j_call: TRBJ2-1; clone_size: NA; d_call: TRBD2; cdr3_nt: TGTGCCTGGAGTACCGGCGGGGGTTACAATGAGCAGTTCTTC; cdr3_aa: CAWSTGGGYNEQFF
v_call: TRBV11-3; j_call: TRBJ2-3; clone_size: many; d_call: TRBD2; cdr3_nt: TGTGCCAGCAGCCAAGGACTAGCCGGAGATACGCAGTATTTT; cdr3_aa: CASSQGLAGDTQYF
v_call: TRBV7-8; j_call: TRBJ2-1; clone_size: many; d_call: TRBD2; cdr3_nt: TGTGCCAGCAGCTTAGTGAGCGGGAGCATTTACAATGAGCAGTTCTTC; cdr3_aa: CASSLVSGSIYNEQFF
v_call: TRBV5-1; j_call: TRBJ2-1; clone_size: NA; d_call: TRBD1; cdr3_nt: TGCGCCAGCAGCCGCCCCGGGACAGGTATACTTAGGCAGTTCTTC; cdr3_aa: CASSRPGTGILRQFF
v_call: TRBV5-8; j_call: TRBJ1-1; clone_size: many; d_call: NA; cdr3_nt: TGTGCCAGCAGCATTCGACGGAAGATGAACACTGAAGCTTTCTTT; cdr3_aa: CASSIRRKMNTEAFF
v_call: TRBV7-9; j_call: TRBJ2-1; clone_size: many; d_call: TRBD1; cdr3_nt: TGTGCCAGCAGCTTCTTCGGACAGGGGAGTGAGCAGTTCTTC; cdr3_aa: CASSFFGQGSEQFF
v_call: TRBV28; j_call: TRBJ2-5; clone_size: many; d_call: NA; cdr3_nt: TGTGCCAGCTGGGGCGAAGAGACCCAGTACTTC; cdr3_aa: CASWGEETQYF
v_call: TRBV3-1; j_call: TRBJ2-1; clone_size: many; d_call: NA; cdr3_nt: TGTGCCAGCAGCCAAGGGGAGAGGGGGCAGTTCTTC; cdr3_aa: CASSQGERGQFF
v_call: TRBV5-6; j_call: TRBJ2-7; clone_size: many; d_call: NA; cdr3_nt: TGTGCCAGCAGCTTTGGGGTGCGCGAGCAGTACTTC; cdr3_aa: CASSFGVREQYF
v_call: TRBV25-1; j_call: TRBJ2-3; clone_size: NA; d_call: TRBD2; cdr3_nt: TGTGCCAGCAGTGATTGGTTCGCGGCATTAAGTGGGACTAGCGCCACAGATACGCAGTATTTT; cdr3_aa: CASSDWFAALSGTSATDTQYF
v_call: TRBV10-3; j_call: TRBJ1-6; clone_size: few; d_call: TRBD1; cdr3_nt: TGTGCCATCCGGACAGCGGGACAGGAGAATTCACCCCTCCACTTT; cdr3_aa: CAIRTAGQENSPLHF
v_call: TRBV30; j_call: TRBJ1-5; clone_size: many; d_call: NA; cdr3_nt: TGTGCCTGGAGTGTCGGTCAGGTCAATCAGCCCCAGCATTTT; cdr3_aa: CAWSVGQVNQPQHF
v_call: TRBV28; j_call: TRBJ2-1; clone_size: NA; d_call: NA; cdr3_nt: TGTGCCAGCAATCCTCTAGAGGGTTTTGCCGGTGGCTCCTACAATGAGCAGTTCTTC; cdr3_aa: CASNPLEGFAGGSYNEQFF
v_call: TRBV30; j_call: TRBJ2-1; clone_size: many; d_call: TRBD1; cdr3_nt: TGTGCCTGGAGTCTGGGACAGACTGGGGTCGGTGAGCAGTTCTTC; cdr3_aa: CAWSLGQTGVGEQFF
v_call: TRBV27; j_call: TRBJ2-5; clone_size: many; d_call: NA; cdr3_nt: TGTGCCAGCAGTTTGGTGAGGGGATTAGGGGGAGAGACCCAGTACTTC; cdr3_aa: CASSLVRGLGGETQYF
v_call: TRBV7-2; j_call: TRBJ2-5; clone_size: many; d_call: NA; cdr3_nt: TGTGCCAGCAGCTTGGGACGGACCCAAGAGACCCAGTACTTC; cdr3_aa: CASSLGRTQETQYF
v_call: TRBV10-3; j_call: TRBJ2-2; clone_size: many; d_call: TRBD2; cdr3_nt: TGTGCCATCAGTGAGTCGTTAGCGGGAGCCGGGGAGCTGTTTTTT; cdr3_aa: CAISESLAGAGELFF
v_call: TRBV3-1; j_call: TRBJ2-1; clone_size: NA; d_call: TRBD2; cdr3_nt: TGTGCCAGCAGCCCTATAGCGGGAGGGCCGGAACAGTTCTTC; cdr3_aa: CASSPIAGGPEQFF
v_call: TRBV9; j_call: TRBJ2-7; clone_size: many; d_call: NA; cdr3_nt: TGTGCCAGCAGCGTAGCAGAGGGTAAGGGTTACGAGCAGTACTTC; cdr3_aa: CASSVAEGKGYEQYF
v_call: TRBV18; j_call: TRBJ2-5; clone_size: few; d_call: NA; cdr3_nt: TGTGCCAGCTCAGCCGAGGAGGCCCAGTACTTC; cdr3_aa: CASSAEEAQYF
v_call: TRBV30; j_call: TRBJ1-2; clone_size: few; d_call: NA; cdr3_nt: TGTGCCTGGAGTAGGGGATACTATGGCTACACCTTC; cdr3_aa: CAWSRGYYGYTF
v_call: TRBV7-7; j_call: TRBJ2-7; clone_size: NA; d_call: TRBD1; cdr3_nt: TGTGCTAGCAGCCGATACCGGGACAGGGGTTCGGTCGAGCAGTACTTC; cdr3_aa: CASSRYRDRGSVEQYF
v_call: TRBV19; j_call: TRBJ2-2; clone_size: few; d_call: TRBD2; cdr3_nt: TGTGCCAGTACCATTAAATGGCGGGGGGCCAAGGGCACCGGGGAGCTGTTTTTT; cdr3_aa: CASTIKWRGAKGTGELFF
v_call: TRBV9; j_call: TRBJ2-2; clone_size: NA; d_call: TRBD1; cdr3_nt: TGTGCCAGCAGCACCTCCTGGGGGACAGGGCGGCGATCCGGGGAGCTGTTTTTT; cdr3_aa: CASSTSWGTGRRSGELFF
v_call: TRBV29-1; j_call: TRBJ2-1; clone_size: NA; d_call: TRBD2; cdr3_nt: TGCAGCGTTGGGGCGGGAGGTAATGAGCAGTTCTTC; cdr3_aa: CSVGAGGNEQFF
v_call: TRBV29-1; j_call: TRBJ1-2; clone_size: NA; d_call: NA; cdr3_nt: TGCAGCGTTATTGCCGGGGGGTCGAATGGCTACACCTTC; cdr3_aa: CSVIAGGSNGYTF